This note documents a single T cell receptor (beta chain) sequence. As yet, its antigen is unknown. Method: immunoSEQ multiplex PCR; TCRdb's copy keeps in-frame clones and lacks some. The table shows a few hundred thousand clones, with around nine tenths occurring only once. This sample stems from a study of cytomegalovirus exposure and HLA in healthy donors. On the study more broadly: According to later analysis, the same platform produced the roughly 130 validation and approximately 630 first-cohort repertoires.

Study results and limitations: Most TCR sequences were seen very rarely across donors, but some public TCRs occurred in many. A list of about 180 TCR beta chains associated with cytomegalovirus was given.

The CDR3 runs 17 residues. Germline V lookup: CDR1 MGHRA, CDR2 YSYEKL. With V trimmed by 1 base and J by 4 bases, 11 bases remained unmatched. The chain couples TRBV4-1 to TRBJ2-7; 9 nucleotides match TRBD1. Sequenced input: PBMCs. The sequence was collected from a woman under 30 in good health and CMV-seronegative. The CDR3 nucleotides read TGCGCCAGCAGCCAAGGTTTCTCCGGGACAGGGATTTACGAGCAGTACTTC. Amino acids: CASSQGFSGTGIYEQYF.